This entry lists 16 T cell receptor beta chains sequenced from one sample in a study of cytomegalovirus exposure and HLA in healthy donors. Vbeta (60) and Jbeta (13) primers were used in the PCR. Only in-frame clones appear in the TCRdb table, and some are missing; sequencing was by immunoSEQ multiplex PCR. The data show roughly 230,000 clones, over 75% seen once. Sequencing was performed on PBMCs. The receptors here all came from a boy younger than 18 in good health and CMV-seronegative.

This chain links TRBV9 with TRBJ2-1; D uncertain. The CDR3 is made up of 13 amino acids. Trimming removed 0 bases at V and 5 bases at J, with 6 bases between. Germline CDR1 and CDR2: SGDLS and YYNGEE. The CDR3 bases are TGTGCCAGCAGCGTAGCGTCTGACAATGAGCAGTTCTTC. It codes for CASSVASDNEQFF.

This chain connects TRBV30 to TRBJ1-2; D perhaps matches TRBD1 (5 bases). Trimming stripped 1 base from V and 7 bases from J, with 16 bases between. There are 14 residues in the CDR3. Germline CDR1 GTSNPN, CDR2 SVGIG (reference sequence). The CDR3 reads CAWSGGLFSGGYTF. For the CDR3, the DNA is TGTGCCTGGAGTGGGGGACTATTCTCGGGTGGCTACACCTTC. Using reference TRBV30 and TRBJ1-2 for the parts outside the CDR3, the full variable domain is SQTIHQWPATLVQPVGSPLSLECTVEGTSNPNLYWYRQAAGRGLQLLFYSVGIGQISSEVPQNLSASRPQDRQFILSSKKLLLSDSGFYLCAWSGGLFSGGYTFGSGTRLTVV.

In its sample, this clone was seen a few times. This chain joins TRBV27 and TRBJ1-5; D is uncertain. CDR3 length equals 13 residues. Germline lookup yields CDR1 MNHEY and CDR2 SMNVEV (reference sequence). Trimming shortened V by 5 bases and J by 2 bases, and 7 bases separated the two germline ends. The CDR3 sequence is CASSLSGNQPQHF. The CDR3, as DNA: TGTGCCAGCAGTCTGTCAGGCAATCAGCCCCAGCATTTT.

Comments on this clone: One junction end disagrees with the germline gene, perhaps due to a read error. The J gene is TRBJ1-2, the V gene TRBV30; D gene unclear. Germline values: CDR1 GTSNPN, CDR2 SVGIG (reference sequence). The CDR3 consists of 11 residues. The chain's CDR3 is CAWRSFRDSRF. The CDR3 nucleotides are TGTGCCTGGAGATCTTTCCGGGATAGCCGATTC.

V usage is TRBV5-4 and J usage is TRBJ2-7; 7 bases are a match to TRBD1. Trimming removed 4 bases from V and 1 base from J; junction bases left unmatched: 8. Germline loops: CDR1 SGHNT, CDR2 YYREEE (reference sequence). This CDR3 comprises 15 residues. For the CDR3, the DNA is TGTGCCAGCAGCCGTACCGGGACAGCGTCCTACGAGCAGTACTTC. Residues: CASSRTGTASYEQYF.

The chain joins TRBV5-4 to TRBJ1-2; a weak D match, TRBD1 (5 bases). Germline CDR1 is SGHNT and CDR2 is YYREEE (reference sequence). The CDR3 length is 14 residues. The V and J ends lost 0 bases and 11 bases respectively, with 17 bases between them. CDR3 loop: CASSLVTGPLGYTF. DNA for the CDR3: TGTGCCAGCAGCTTGGTCACAGGCCCTCTAGGATACACCTTC.

The V gene is TRBV11-2, the J gene TRBJ2-7; TRBD1 matches 7 bases. CDR3 length: 16 residues. The germline CDR1 and CDR2 sequences are SGHAT and FQNNGV. The trim removed 4 bases at V and 3 bases at J, leaving 12 bases unmatched. The CDR3 DNA reads TGTGCCAGCAGCTACGGCGAAGGGGGCGCGTTCTACGAGCAGTACTTC. It encodes CASSYGEGGAFYEQYF.

The chain employs TRBV5-1 and TRBJ2-2; D is perhaps TRBD1 (5 bases). CDR1 SGHRS and CDR2 YFSETQ come from the germline V gene. V shed 4 bases and J shed 6 bases, with 13 bases lying between them. The CDR3 consists of 14 residues. The CDR3 protein is CASSESGIAGELFF. The CDR3, as DNA: TGCGCCAGCAGCGAGTCAGGGATCGCCGGGGAGCTGTTTTTT.

The chain couples TRBV6-5 to TRBJ1-2, with unresolved D. The CDR3 totals 12 residues. Germline V CDR1 and CDR2: MNHEY, SVGAGI. With 6 bases removed from V and 6 bases from J, the gap between germline ends came to 11 bases. This chain's CDR3 is CASSRTEHGYTF. CDR3 nucleotide sequence: TGTGCCAGCAGCAGGACTGAACATGGCTACACCTTC.

As to this clone: Germline and junction disagree at one end, which may indicate a read error. Other DNA sequences from this sample encode an identical CDR3 as well. The genes are TRBV6-5 and TRBJ1-1; 7 bases fit TRBD1. This CDR3 has 15 amino acids. Germline V gene lookup returns CDR1 MNHEY and CDR2 SVGAGI. The CDR3 is CASSLNEATGTEAFF. In nucleotides, the CDR3 is TGTGCCAGCAGCCTAAATGAGGCGACAGGGACTGAAGCCTTCTTT.

As for this clone: Different DNA sequences within this sample yield the same CDR3. V is TRBV5-4 and J is TRBJ2-5, with 8 bases lining up with TRBD2. CDR3 length equals 16 residues. V lost 0 bases and J lost 5; bases outside the gene matches: 9. Germline V CDR1 and CDR2: SGHNT, YYREEE (reference sequence). This CDR3 reads CASSLDGGPGGETQYF. CDR3 in DNA: TGTGCCAGCAGCTTGGACGGGGGACCGGGAGGGGAGACCCAGTACTTC.

This rearrangement joins TRBV5-1 to TRBJ2-7; 7 bases match TRBD1. The CDR3 loop spans 14 amino acids. The V and J ends lost 2 bases and 3 bases, in that order; junction bases with no gene match: 5. Germline V gene lookup returns CDR1 SGHRS and CDR2 YFSETQ. The CDR3 sequence is CASSFAGTDYEQYF. The CDR3 DNA reads as TGCGCCAGCAGCTTTGCCGGGACAGACTACGAGCAGTACTTC.

The rearrangement uses TRBV30 and TRBJ2-2; 16 nucleotides align to TRBD2. V lost 4 bases to trimming and J lost 4 bases; unmatched junction nucleotides: 6. Germline V gives CDR1 GTSNPN, CDR2 SVGIG (reference sequence). This CDR3 contains 17 residues. The CDR3 region is CAWTGTSGRVATGELFF. The CDR3 coding sequence is TGTGCCTGGACCGGGACTAGCGGGAGGGTAGCCACCGGGGAGCTGTTTTTT.

In the case of this clone: At one boundary the junction diverges from the germline segment, which might be a read error. The CDR3 DNA reads TGTTCCAGCAGCTTGAAGGGGACTAGCGGGAAGACAGATACGCAGTATTTT. Its protein product is CSSSLKGTSGKTDTQYF. V is TRBV7-9 and J is TRBJ2-3; 13 bases line up with TRBD2. Germline assignment: CDR1 SEHNR and CDR2 FQNEAQ (reference sequence). The CDR3 sequence is 17 residues long. The complete variable domain, with remaining parts taken from reference TRBV7-9 and TRBJ2-3, reads DTGVSQNPRHKITKRGQNVTFRCDPISEHNRLYWYRQTLGQGPEFLTYFQNEAQLEKSRLLSDRFSAERPKGSFSTLEIQRTEQGDSAMYLCSSSLKGTSGKTDTQYFGPGTRLTVL.

This clone was detected only a few times. The chain carries TRBV4-1 and TRBJ2-2; D possibly corresponds to TRBD1 (9 bases). CDR3 size: 17 residues. Trimming left V 0 bases short and J 7 bases short, with 18 bases between. Germline loops: CDR1 MGHRA, CDR2 YSYEKL. In DNA, the CDR3 is TGCGCCAGCAGCCAAGATAGCGGGACAGGGCGCTTCGGGGAGCTGTTTTTT. Encoded protein: CASSQDSGTGRFGELFF.

The CDR3 sequence is CASSSVRGENSYGYTF. The DNA for the CDR3 is TGTGCCAGCAGCTCCGTGCGGGGGGAAAACTCCTATGGCTACACCTTC. The rearrangement joins TRBV5-4 to TRBJ1-2, with D maybe TRBD1 (5 bases). This CDR3 has 16 residues. Trimming stripped 3 bases from V and 4 bases from J, with 19 bases between. Germline lookup yields CDR1 SGHNT and CDR2 YYREEE (reference sequence).